Listed below are T cell receptor beta chains from one sample, sequenced in a study of control samples from healthy donors and cancer patients. This table comes from immunoSEQ multiplex PCR, and its TCRdb copy is limited to in-frame clones, with some not included. The sample has more than 25,000 clones, 65% to 90% seen once; the top ten hold about 6.7%. Sample: PBMCs. These TCRs come from a woman aged 55-69 years with head and neck cancer. CDR3s include the opening cysteine and the closing phenylalanine or tryptophan. A D gene is named only where the DNA matches it firmly. A row's size may be missing; if present it is once, few, many or a size class.

DNA | CDR3 | V | D | J | size
TGTGCCAGCAGTTACTCGAGGGACAACGTAAGAGAGCAGTACTTC | CASSYSRDNVREQYF | TRBV6-2/TRBV6-3 | NA | TRBJ2-7 | NA
TGTGCCAGCGGGAGGGTGAACACTGAAGCTTTCTTT | CASGRVNTEAFF | TRBV27 | NA | TRBJ1-1 | NA
TGTGCCAGCAGCTTAGATAGGGACAGAAGCCCTGAAGCTTTCTTT | CASSLDRDRSPEAFF | TRBV7-9 | TRBD1 | TRBJ1-1 | NA
TGTGCCAGCAGCTTACTACTAGCGGGGGATGGAGAGACCCAGTACTTC | CASSLLLAGDGETQYF | TRBV5-8 | TRBD2 | TRBJ2-5 | few
TGCGCCAGCAGCCAAGGCAGGGTCGGGATGAACACTGAAGCTTTCTTT | CASSQGRVGMNTEAFF | TRBV4-1 | NA | TRBJ1-1 | few
TGTGCCAGCAGCTTAGTATTGGCTCACGAGCAGTACTTC | CASSLVLAHEQYF | TRBV7-2 | NA | TRBJ2-7 | NA
TGTGCCAGCAGTTACTCGAGGGCGAACACTGAAGCTTTCTTT | CASSYSRANTEAFF | TRBV6-2/TRBV6-3 | NA | TRBJ1-1 | NA
TGTGCCAGCTGGGGACTCCGCACCGGGGAGCTGTTTTTT | CASWGLRTGELFF | TRBV3-1/TRBV3-2 | NA | TRBJ2-2 | once
TGTGCCAGTAGTCAGAGGGGGGGCACAGATACGCAGTATTTT | CASSQRGGTDTQYF | TRBV19 | NA | TRBJ2-3 | NA
TGTGCCAGCTCCCCGGGACAGGTCTCCTCCACGGCCCAGCATTTT | CASSPGQVSSTAQHF | TRBV18 | TRBD1 | TRBJ1-5 | NA
TGTGCCAGTAGTATAAGCGATGAGCAGTTCTTC | CASSISDEQFF | TRBV19 | NA | TRBJ2-1 | NA
TGTGCCAGCAGTCATTCGGGACGAAAGAACACCGGGGAGCTGTTTTTT | CASSHSGRKNTGELFF | TRBV25-1 | NA | TRBJ2-2 | once
TGTGCCAGCAGCTTAGTTCAGGGGGCGAGCAGCGGGGAGCTGTTTTTT | CASSLVQGASSGELFF | TRBV7-8 | TRBD1 | TRBJ2-2 | NA
TGTGCCAGCAGTTACGAGGCTACCGGGGAGCTGTTTTTT | CASSYEATGELFF | TRBV6-5 | NA | TRBJ2-2 | NA
TGTGCCAGCAGCTTACGAGAGACCCAGTACTTC | CASSLRETQYF | TRBV11-1 | NA | TRBJ2-5 | NA
TGCGCCAGCAGCTTGGGACTAGCGAGCTACGAGCAGTACTTC | CASSLGLASYEQYF | TRBV5-1 | TRBD2 | TRBJ2-7 | NA
TGTGCCAGCAGCCTGTCAACCGGGGGGGAGGCCCACGAGCAGTACTTC | CASSLSTGGEAHEQYF | TRBV3-1/TRBV3-2 | TRBD2 | TRBJ2-7 | NA
TGTGCCACCAGTGCGGGACAATCCAATCAGCCCCAGCATTTT | CATSAGQSNQPQHF | TRBV24-1 | NA | TRBJ1-5 | NA
TGTGCCACCAGCAGAGAAGGGACAGGGGGGGATCAGCCCCAGCATTTT | CATSREGTGGDQPQHF | TRBV15 | TRBD1 | TRBJ1-5 | NA
TGTGCCAGCAGTTTCGAGGTGAACACCGGGGAGCTGTTTTTT | CASSFEVNTGELFF | TRBV27 | NA | TRBJ2-2 | NA
TGCGCCAGCAGCCAAGATTTGGATAGCGGGAGTGTTTATGGCAATGAGCAGTTCTTC | CASSQDLDSGSVYGNEQFF | TRBV4-1 | TRBD2 | TRBJ2-1 | NA
TGCAGCGTTGCTGTGAACACTGAAGCTTTCTTT | CSVAVNTEAFF | TRBV29-1 | NA | TRBJ1-1 | once
TGTGCCAGTAGCGCGGGACAGCTGAATTCACCCCTCCACTTT | CASSAGQLNSPLHF | TRBV19 | TRBD1 | TRBJ1-6 | NA
TGTGCCAGCTCACCCATGGGTGGATCCGGGATCGATCAGCCCCAGCATTTT | CASSPMGGSGIDQPQHF | TRBV18 | NA | TRBJ1-5 | NA
TGTGCCAGCAGTTTATCAGGGTTAGGGGATACGCAGTATTTT | CASSLSGLGDTQYF | TRBV27 | NA | TRBJ2-3 | NA
TGTGCCAGCTCACCCGGATTTACTTCACCCCTCCACTTT | CASSPGFTSPLHF | TRBV18 | NA | TRBJ1-6 | NA
TGTGCCAGCAGCCCAAAGTACCAAGAGACCCAGTACTTC | CASSPKYQETQYF | TRBV2 | NA | TRBJ2-5 | NA
TGTGCCAGCAGTTCAACTAGCACAGATACGCAGTATTTT | CASSSTSTDTQYF | TRBV27 | NA | TRBJ2-3 | NA
TGCGCCAGCAGCTTGGAAGGACTCCTAAGTGAGCAGTTCTTC | CASSLEGLLSEQFF | TRBV5-1 | NA | TRBJ2-1 | NA
TGTGCCAGCAGTACAGGGCTCTACGAGACCCAGTACTTC | CASSTGLYETQYF | TRBV6-5 | NA | TRBJ2-5 | NA
TGTGCCAGCAGTCAACAGGAAAACTATGGCTACACCTTC | CASSQQENYGYTF | TRBV6-2/TRBV6-3 | NA | TRBJ1-2 | NA
TGTGCCAGCAGTTACTCGCCGTGGGGAAACCAAGAGACCCAGTACTTC | CASSYSPWGNQETQYF | TRBV6-6 | NA | TRBJ2-5 | NA
TGTGCCAGCAGCCAAGGCCTCGGTTACGGCTACACCTTC | CASSQGLGYGYTF | TRBV14 | NA | TRBJ1-2 | NA
TGTGCCTGGAGTAGACTTAGCGGGAAGAGGTCCTACGAGCAGTACTTC | CAWSRLSGKRSYEQYF | TRBV30 | TRBD2 | TRBJ2-7 | NA
TGTGCCAGCAGCCTTCTCGGGGAGCGGGCCCAAGAGACCCAGTACTTC | CASSLLGERAQETQYF | TRBV5-6 | NA | TRBJ2-5 | NA